Shown below are 25 T cell receptor beta chains from a single sample sequenced in a study of T cell changes during pregnancy in multiple sclerosis. Sequencing used immunoSEQ multiplex PCR; TCRdb keeps in-frame clones, though not all of them. This table holds fewer than 60,000 clones, around 91% found once. Sequencing was performed on peripheral blood, taken in the third trimester of pregnancy. The source of these receptors is a female donor in good health, enrolled as a control in a pregnancy study.

The rearrangement uses TRBV5-4 and TRBJ1-2, with a possible D match to TRBD1 (5 bases). Per germline, CDR1 SGHNT and CDR2 YYREEE (reference sequence). The CDR3 runs to 13 residues. V was cut by 0 bases and J by 2 bases, with 5 bases left in between. CDR3 residues: CASSLAGNYGYTF. DNA of the CDR3: TGTGCCAGCAGCTTGGCAGGGAACTATGGCTACACCTTC.

This clone has a single count. The chain couples TRBV23-1 to TRBJ2-4, with a possible D match to TRBD2 (5 bases). TRBV23-1 carries the ORF label, with uncertain function. CDR3 length: 15 residues. Trimming took 3 bases from V and 9 from J, leaving 18 bases between them. CDR3 amino acids: CASSHTTRVGIIQYF. Written as DNA, the CDR3 is TGCGCCAGCAGTCACACAACGCGGGTGGGTATCATTCAGTACTTC.

This rearrangement joins TRBV5-1 to TRBJ2-5, with 9 nucleotides matching TRBD1. V dropped 4 bases and J dropped 3; count of bases not matched to a gene: 4. This CDR3 contains 14 residues. Germline-derived CDR1 and CDR2 are SGHRS and YFSETQ. In DNA, the CDR3 is TGCGCCAGCAGCATAGGACAGGGGAAAGAGACCCAGTACTTC. The encoded protein is CASSIGQGKETQYF.

Only a few counts were recorded for this clone. The CDR3 coding sequence is TGTGCCAGCAGCCCCACCAGGACTAGAAACTACGAGCAGTACTTC. It specifies CASSPTRTRNYEQYF. The rearrangement uses TRBV5-5 and TRBJ2-7, with 7 positions matching TRBD2. V was clipped by 4 bases and J by 3 bases; unmatched bases: 10. Germline loops: CDR1 SGHKS, CDR2 YYEKEE (reference sequence). This CDR3 region has 15 residues.

The chain couples TRBV7-7 to TRBJ2-1; 7 nucleotides agree with TRBD2. With V trimmed by 5 bases and J by 4 bases, 8 bases remained unmatched. The CDR3 spans 15 residues. Germline CDR1 is SSHAT and CDR2 is FNYEAQ (reference sequence). This chain's CDR3 is CASSPRSGAYNEQFF. The CDR3 nucleotides read TGTGCCAGCAGCCCCCGGAGCGGGGCATACAATGAGCAGTTCTTC.

The count of this clone is one. V and J are TRBV18 and TRBJ2-1; 9 bases are shared with TRBD2. Germline V gene sequence: CDR1 KGHSH, CDR2 LQKENI. Losses at the gene ends were 6 bases for V and 2 bases for J; bases not matched to a gene: 5. This CDR3 is 15 amino acids long. CDR3 nucleotide sequence: TGTGCCAGCTCCCGTAGCGGGGGAACCTACAATGAGCAGTTCTTC. Its protein is CASSRSGGTYNEQFF.

This sequence joins TRBV27 and TRBJ2-5; TRBD1 matches 9 bases. Germline CDR1 is MNHEY and CDR2 is SMNVEV (reference sequence). V shed 6 bases, J shed 5 bases, and the junction held 10 bases outside the gene matches. There are 15 residues in the CDR3. The CDR3 sequence: CASSLGTGKRETQYF. DNA of the CDR3: TGTGCCAGCAGCCTGGGGACAGGGAAAAGGGAGACCCAGTACTTC.

The chain couples TRBV7-9 to TRBJ2-7; 7 bases are a match to TRBD1. Germline assignment: CDR1 SEHNR and CDR2 FQNEAQ (reference sequence). V trimming: 2 bases; J trimming: 1 base; junction bases outside the gene matches: 5. The CDR3 covers 15 residues. CDR3 in DNA: TGTGCCAGCAGCTTATATGACAGGGTGTCCTACGAGCAGTACTTC. Its protein product is CASSLYDRVSYEQYF.

The chain joins TRBV10-3 to TRBJ2-2, with TRBD2 matching 7 bases. CDR1 ENHRY and CDR2 SYGVKD come from the germline V gene. CDR3 length: 16 amino acids. J gave up 5 bases and V 3 bases, and 9 bases lay outside the gene matches. The CDR3 DNA follows: TGTGCCATCAGTGAAGGGCGGGAGAAGGGGACCGGGGAGCTGTTTTTT. Protein sequence: CAISEGREKGTGELFF.

The gene calls are TRBV5-1 and TRBJ2-7, with unresolved D. The CDR3 totals 14 residues. Deletions cut 0 bases from V and 3 bases from J, with 10 bases between. CDR1 is SGHRS and CDR2 is YFSETQ in the germline V gene. The CDR3 region is CASSLDAHSYEQYF. The CDR3 region has the DNA TGCGCCAGCAGCTTGGACGCCCACAGCTACGAGCAGTACTTC.

The chain carries TRBV27 and TRBJ1-5, with TRBD1 matching 9 bases. The germline V gene has CDR1 MNHEY and CDR2 SMNVEV (reference sequence). This CDR3 contains 15 residues. The V segment lost 6 bases and the J segment 6 bases; nucleotides outside the gene matches: 9. The CDR3 coding sequence is TGTGCCAGCAGGGAATCCACAGGGGGCGGTCAGCCCCAGCATTTT. Translation gives CASRESTGGGQPQHF.

This rearrangement joins TRBV15 to TRBJ2-2, with 8 bases that match TRBD1. This CDR3 is built from 15 residues. Germline V lookup: CDR1 LNHNV, CDR2 YYDKDF (reference sequence). The J segment lost 2 bases and the V segment lost 5 bases, leaving 4 bases of the junction unmatched. The CDR3 loop reads CATSRTGRNTGELFF. The CDR3 DNA follows: TGTGCCACCAGCCGGACAGGGAGAAACACCGGGGAGCTGTTTTTT.

The V gene is TRBV5-6, the J gene TRBJ2-1, with 11 nucleotides matching TRBD2. The junction had 7 bases not matched to a gene; V was cut back by 7 bases and J by 4 bases. The CDR3 runs 15 residues. Germline V gene lookup returns CDR1 SGHDT and CDR2 YYEEEE. CDR3 nucleotides: TGTGCCAGCGTAGACCTAGCGGGAGGATACAATGAGCAGTTCTTC. Amino acids: CASVDLAGGYNEQFF.

About this clone itself: The junction departs from the called germline gene at one end, perhaps through a read error. The genes are TRBV7-7 and TRBJ2-3, with 8 bases matching TRBD2. CDR3 size: 17 residues. CDR1 is SSHAT, CDR2 FNYEAQ, per germline (reference sequence). DNA of the CDR3: TGTGCTAGCAGCGCCGGGGCGGGGGGCCTTGGCACAGATACGCAGTATTTT. Translation gives CASSAGAGGLGTDTQYF.

The chain joins TRBV7-6 to TRBJ2-2; D perhaps matches TRBD1 (7 bases). CDR3 length: 15 residues. Germline assignment: CDR1 SGHVS and CDR2 FNYEAQ. The V gene lost 8 bases and the J gene lost 1 base, with 14 bases spanning the gap. CDR3 DNA: TGTGCCAGCGGCGCGGGACAGATGAACACCGGGGAGCTGTTTTTT. Its translation is CASGAGQMNTGELFF.

The CDR3 sequence is CASSRSGTGGQYEQYF. As DNA, the CDR3 is TGTGCCAGCAGTCGTTCCGGGACAGGGGGACAATACGAGCAGTACTTC. The V gene is TRBV27, the J gene TRBJ2-5, with TRBD1 matching over 11 bases. The J call may not be correct, given that the DNA end is closer to TRBJ2-7. Germline CDR1 is MNHEY and CDR2 is SMNVEV (reference sequence). CDR3 length equals 16 residues.

The rearrangement uses TRBV9 and TRBJ2-1; D call uncertain. V shed 0 bases and J shed 4 bases, with 8 bases lying between them. This CDR3 comprises 14 residues. Per the germline V gene, CDR1 is SGDLS and CDR2 is YYNGEE. The CDR3 protein is CASSVGGEYNEQFF. In DNA, the CDR3 is TGTGCCAGCAGCGTAGGCGGAGAGTACAATGAGCAGTTCTTC. The complete variable domain, with remaining parts taken from reference TRBV9 and TRBJ2-1, reads DSGVTQTPKHLITATGQRVTLRCSPRSGDLSVYWYQQSLDQGLQFLIQYYNGEERAKGNILERFSAQQFPDLHSELNLSSLELGDSALYFCASSVGGEYNEQFFGPGTRLTVL.

The chain is built from TRBV6-5 and TRBJ2-3; no clear D gene. V lost 6 bases and J 2 bases, leaving 3 bases between the germline ends. CDR3 length: 11 residues. Germline V gives CDR1 MNHEY, CDR2 SVGAGI. In DNA, the CDR3 is TGTGCCAGCAGGTACACAGATACGCAGTATTTT. As protein: CASRYTDTQYF.

Here the CDR3 reads CASSPGNEQFF. As DNA, the CDR3 is TGTGCCAGCAGCCCAGGGAATGAGCAGTTCTTC. This rearrangement joins TRBV7-2 to TRBJ2-1; the D gene is possibly TRBD1 (5 bases). Germline lookup yields CDR1 SGHTA and CDR2 FQGNSA. The V end was cut by 5 bases, the J end by 7 bases, with 6 bases between. The CDR3 is 11 amino acids.

The CDR3 is CASSQTSGSPDTQYF. CDR3 coding DNA: TGCGCCAGCAGCCAAACTAGCGGGAGCCCAGATACGCAGTATTTT. The chain links TRBV5-1 to TRBJ2-3, with 11 bases identical to TRBD2. This CDR3 contains 15 residues. V shed 4 bases and J 4 bases; nucleotides not matched to a gene: 5. Germline loops: CDR1 SGHRS, CDR2 YFSETQ. Together with reference TRBV5-1 and TRBJ2-3, the CDR3 gives the full variable domain: KAGVTQTPRYLIKTRGQQVTLSCSPISGHRSVSWYQQTPGQGLQFLFEYFSETQRNKGNFPGRFSGRQFSNSRSEMNVSTLELGDSALYLCASSQTSGSPDTQYFGPGTRLTVL.

The gene calls are TRBV28 and TRBJ2-2; 7 positions match TRBD2. The CDR3 is 15 residues long. Germline V gene lookup returns CDR1 MDHEN and CDR2 SYDVKM. J was trimmed by 7 bases and V by 6 bases; bases with no gene match: 11. CDR3 sequence: CASRLMGGEVGELFF. The CDR3 nucleotides read TGTGCCAGCAGACTAATGGGGGGGGAGGTCGGGGAGCTGTTTTTT.

The V call is TRBV18, the J call TRBJ2-3; D not resolved. Trimming stripped 3 bases from V and 4 bases from J, with 5 bases between. The CDR3 totals 12 residues. The germline V gene encodes CDR1 KGHSH and CDR2 LQKENI. This CDR3 is CASSPKSDTQYF. For the CDR3, the DNA is TGTGCCAGCTCACCCAAATCAGATACGCAGTATTTT. The full variable domain, completed using reference TRBV18 and TRBJ2-3, is NAGVMQNPRHLVRRRGQEARLRCSPMKGHSHVYWYRQLPEEGLKFMVYLQKENIIDESGMPKERFSAEFPKEGPSILRIQQVVRGDSAAYFCASSPKSDTQYFGPGTRLTVL.

V and J are TRBV7-9 and TRBJ2-1; the match to TRBD2 covers 10 bases. With V trimmed by 3 bases and J by 7 bases, 6 bases remained unmatched. CDR3 size: 15 residues. Looked up from germline, CDR1 is SEHNR and CDR2 is FQNEAQ (reference sequence). The CDR3 here is CASSFQLAGTNEQFF. In nucleotides, the CDR3 is TGTGCCAGCAGCTTCCAACTAGCGGGGACTAATGAGCAGTTCTTC.

V gene TRBV5-1 combines with J gene TRBJ2-1, with D maybe TRBD1 (5 bases). The V gene lost 4 bases and the J gene lost 7 bases, with 21 bases spanning the gap. Germline lookup yields CDR1 SGHRS and CDR2 YFSETQ. The CDR3 extends over 16 amino acids. CDR3 nucleotide sequence: TGCGCCAGCAGCCCCACGGACGTTATGGGGCGAAATGAGCAGTTCTTC. Protein: CASSPTDVMGRNEQFF.

This clone was recorded once. The chain has TRBV11-2 and TRBJ2-7; 8 bases agree with TRBD2. Per the germline V gene, CDR1 is SGHAT and CDR2 is FQNNGV. V lost 2 bases and J lost 6; bases outside the gene matches: 15. This CDR3 has 17 amino acids. CDR3 region: CASSLISGFGGRSEQYF. DNA for the CDR3: TGTGCCAGCAGCTTAATTTCAGGGTTCGGCGGGAGGAGCGAGCAGTACTTC.